This T cell receptor (beta chain) was identified during a study of T cell responses to AZD1222 COVID-19 vaccine. With 1 base removed from V and 4 bases from J, the gap between germline ends came to 8 bases. This CDR3 is built from 14 residues. Germline assignment: CDR1 MGHRA and CDR2 YSYEKL. Note on this clone: The antigen is not known.

Only in-frame clones appear in the TCRdb table, and some are missing; sequencing was by immunoSEQ multiplex PCR. The data hold roughly 120,000 clones, with about 88% observed a single time. Study results and caveats: It was only 6 or 7 AZD1222 recipients who were seropositive at baseline.

Source: peripheral blood, taken 28 days after the second AZD1222 dose. This chain uses TRBV4-1 with TRBJ1-5; D is unclear. The sequence derives from an adult who received the AZD1222 COVID-19 vaccine. The CDR3 loop reads CASSQVSVNQPQHF. The CDR3, as DNA: TGCGCCAGCAGCCAAGTCTCAGTGAATCAGCCCCAGCATTTT.